This T cell receptor beta chain was profiled in a study of T cell responses to AZD1222 COVID-19 vaccine. Study-wide background: Combined were second doses at about 4 or about 12 weeks.

Study-wide points: At 160-218 and 743-854, vaccine-associated CD4 TCRs were dominant, and they spanned spike. Elevations in Spike-specific TCR breadth and depth followed administration of two AZD1222 doses. White British people made up most donors, females outnumbered males, and clonal diversity was possibly underestimated.

As to this clone: What it binds is not known.

Sequenced by immunoSEQ multiplex PCR; TCRdb stores in-frame clones only, minus some. The sample holds 150,000 to 200,000 clones, around nine tenths seen once. This CDR3 region has 17 residues. With 1 base clipped from V and 6 bases from J, the junction kept 13 bases outside the gene matches. The V gene's germline CDR1 is SGHTS and CDR2 YDEGEE. The sequencing here drew on peripheral blood, taken on day 0 of AZD1222 vaccination. The V call is TRBV5-8, the J call TRBJ2-7; 10 positions match TRBD1. This TCR came from an adult in good health. CDR3 sequence (DNA): TGTGCCAGCAGCTTGACCACGACAGGGGGCCTACTTGGCGAGCAGTACTTC. It translates to CASSLTTTGGLLGEQYF.